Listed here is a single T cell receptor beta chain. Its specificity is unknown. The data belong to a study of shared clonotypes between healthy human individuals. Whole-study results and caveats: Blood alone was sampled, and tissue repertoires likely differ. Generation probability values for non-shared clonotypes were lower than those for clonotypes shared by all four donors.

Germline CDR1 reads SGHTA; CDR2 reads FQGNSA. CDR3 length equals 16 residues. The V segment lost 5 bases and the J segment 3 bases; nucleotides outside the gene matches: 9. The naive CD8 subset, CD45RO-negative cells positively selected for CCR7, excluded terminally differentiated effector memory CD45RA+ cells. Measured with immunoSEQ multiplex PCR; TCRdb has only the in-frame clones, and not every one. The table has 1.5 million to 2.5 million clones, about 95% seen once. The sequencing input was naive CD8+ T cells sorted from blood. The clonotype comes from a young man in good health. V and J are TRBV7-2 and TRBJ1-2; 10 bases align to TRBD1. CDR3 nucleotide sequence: TGTGCCAGCAGCAAAATGGACAGGGGGATTCACTATGGCTACACCTTC. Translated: CASSKMDRGIHYGYTF.